This is a list of T cell receptor beta chains from one sample in a study of blood T cell repertoires in COVID-19. The data were produced by immunoSEQ multiplex PCR, yet TCRdb's version contains in-frame clones alone and is incomplete. This table holds 150,000 or so clones, over 65% found once. Material for sequencing was PBMCs or T cells enriched from blood (not recorded which). The receptor set was obtained from a woman in her fifties or sixties who had recovered from COVID-19. CDR3s include the opening cysteine and the closing phenylalanine or tryptophan. A D gene is named only where the DNA matches it firmly. A row's size may be missing; if present it is once, few, many or a size class.

d_call | j_call | clone_size | v_call | cdr3_aa | cdr3_nt
. | TRBJ2-1 | . | TRBV7-9 | CASSLRGTTYNEQFF | TGTGCCAGCAGCTTACGTGGTACTACCTACAATGAGCAGTTCTTC
TRBD1 | TRBJ2-2 | . | TRBV10-3 | CAISAMTGQGSGTGELFF | TGTGCCATCAGTGCTATGACTGGACAGGGGTCGGGCACCGGGGAGCTGTTTTTT
. | TRBJ1-1 | . | TRBV7-2 | CASSLSPGQNTEAFF | TGTGCCAGCAGCTTATCACCAGGGCAGAATACTGAAGCTTTCTTT
. | TRBJ1-5 | . | TRBV19 | CASSIGVSTNQPQHF | TGTGCCAGTAGTATCGGGGTTAGCACTAATCAGCCCCAGCATTTT
TRBD1 | TRBJ1-5 | . | TRBV5-5 | CASSQQGGNQPQHF | TGTGCCAGCAGCCAGCAGGGGGGCAATCAGCCCCAGCATTTT
. | TRBJ2-3 | once | TRBV19 | CASTLQGTSTDTQYF | TGTGCCAGTACCCTACAGGGTACCTCCACAGATACGCAGTATTTT
. | TRBJ1-5 | . | TRBV7-2 | CASSERRNQPQHF | TGTGCCAGCAGCGAGCGTAGGAATCAGCCCCAGCATTTT
TRBD1 | TRBJ1-4 | once | TRBV5-1 | CASSGGWDSLATNEKLFF | TGCGCCAGCAGCGGAGGTTGGGACAGCCTTGCAACTAATGAAAAACTGTTTTTT
TRBD2 | TRBJ2-1 | . | TRBV7-2 | CASSSSTHGSGRADEQFF | TGTGCCAGCAGCTCGTCCACCCATGGAAGCGGGAGGGCCGATGAGCAGTTCTTC
. | TRBJ1-1 | . | TRBV5-1 | CASSFSGNTEAFF | TGCGCCAGCAGCTTTTCAGGGAACACTGAAGCTTTCTTT
. | TRBJ1-5 | few | TRBV19 | CASTPMAGVGQPQHF | TGTGCCAGTACCCCCATGGCAGGGGTTGGGCAGCCCCAGCATTTT
TRBD1 | TRBJ1-3 | . | TRBV6-1 | CASSETGADSGNTIYF | TGTGCCAGCAGTGAGACAGGGGCCGACTCTGGAAACACCATATATTTT
TRBD1 | TRBJ1-1 | . | TRBV3-1/TRBV3-2 | CASRGTGNTEAFF | TGTGCCAGCAGGGGGACAGGGAACACTGAAGCTTTCTTT
. | TRBJ2-1 | few | TRBV19 | CASSMRASRAYNEQFF | TGTGCCAGTAGTATGAGGGCTAGTAGGGCCTACAATGAGCAGTTCTTC
. | TRBJ1-2 | . | TRBV7-9 | CASSLDLEDYTF | TGTGCCAGCAGCTTAGATTTAGAGGACTACACCTTC
. | TRBJ1-5 | . | TRBV27 | CASNTRGQPQHF | TGTGCCAGCAACACGAGGGGGCAGCCCCAGCATTTT
. | TRBJ1-1 | . | TRBV11-3 | CASSRRDSRTEAFF | TGTGCCAGCAGCCGACGGGACTCGCGGACTGAAGCTTTCTTT
TRBD2 | TRBJ2-1 | . | TRBV9 | CASSVGPSGGAGEQFF | TGTGCCAGCAGCGTCGGTCCTAGCGGGGGGGCCGGTGAGCAGTTCTTC
. | TRBJ1-1 | once | TRBV7-9 | CASSFQGDTEAFF | TGTGCCAGCAGCTTCCAGGGCGACACTGAAGCTTTCTTT
. | TRBJ2-5 | . | TRBV24-1 | CATSDAGGGQETQYF | TGTGCCACCAGTGACGCTGGGGGCGGCCAAGAGACCCAGTACTTC
. | TRBJ1-5 | . | TRBV6-2/TRBV6-3 | CASSHGGYSNQPQHF | TGTGCCAGCAGCCACGGGGGGTATAGCAATCAGCCCCAGCATTTT
. | TRBJ1-5 | . | TRBV10-2 | CASSYSNQPQHF | TGCGCCAGCAGTTATAGCAATCAGCCCCAGCATTTT
. | TRBJ1-1 | once | TRBV30 | CAWSVEGYEAFF | TGTGCCTGGAGTGTAGAGGGATATGAAGCTTTCTTT
TRBD1 | TRBJ1-3 | . | TRBV18 | CASSPRGTGLFGNTIYF | TGTGCCAGCTCACCACGCGGGACAGGGTTATTTGGAAACACCATATATTTT
TRBD2 | TRBJ2-3 | . | TRBV28 | CASSQRGAADTQYF | TGTGCCAGCAGTCAGCGGGGGGCCGCAGATACGCAGTATTTT
. | TRBJ2-3 | . | TRBV5-6 | CASSSNPGLDTQYF | TGTGCCAGCAGCTCAAACCCCGGGTTGGATACGCAGTATTTT
. | TRBJ1-1 | . | TRBV3-1/TRBV3-2 | CASRPRGEANTEAFF | TGTGCCAGCAGACCTAGAGGGGAGGCGAACACTGAAGCTTTCTTT
TRBD1 | TRBJ1-2 | few | TRBV25-1 | CASTTGVGYGYTF | TGTGCCAGCACGACAGGGGTTGGCTATGGCTACACCTTC
. | TRBJ1-5 | . | TRBV6-1 | CASSEVLFQPQHF | TGTGCCAGCAGTGAAGTACTATTTCAGCCCCAGCATTTT
. | TRBJ2-1 | . | TRBV7-2 | CASSFPGRKVWNEQFF | TGTGCCAGCAGCTTTCCCGGGAGAAAAGTTTGGAATGAGCAGTTCTTC
TRBD1 | TRBJ1-1 | . | TRBV6-5 | CASKYMGQLNTEAFF | TGTGCCAGCAAGTACATGGGACAGTTGAACACTGAAGCTTTCTTT
. | TRBJ2-3 | . | TRBV7-2 | CASSLATRTDTQYF | TGTGCCAGCAGCTTAGCCACTAGGACGGATACGCAGTATTTT